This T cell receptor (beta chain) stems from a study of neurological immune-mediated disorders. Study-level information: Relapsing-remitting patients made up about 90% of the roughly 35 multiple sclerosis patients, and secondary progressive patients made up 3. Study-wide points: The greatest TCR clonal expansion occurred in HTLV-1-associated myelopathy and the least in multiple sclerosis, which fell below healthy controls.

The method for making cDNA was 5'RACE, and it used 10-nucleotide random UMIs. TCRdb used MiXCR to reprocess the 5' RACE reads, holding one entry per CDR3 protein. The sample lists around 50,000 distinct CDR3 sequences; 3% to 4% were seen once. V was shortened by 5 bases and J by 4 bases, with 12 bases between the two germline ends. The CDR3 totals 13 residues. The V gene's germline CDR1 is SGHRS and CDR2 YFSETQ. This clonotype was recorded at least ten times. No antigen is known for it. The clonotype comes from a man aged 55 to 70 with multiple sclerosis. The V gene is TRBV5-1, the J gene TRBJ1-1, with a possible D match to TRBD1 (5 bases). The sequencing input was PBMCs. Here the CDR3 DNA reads TGCGCCAGCAGACACGACAGTGGCACTGAAGCTTTCTTT. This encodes CASRHDSGTEAFF.